The table lists the clone carrying this T cell receptor (beta chain) with a count of one. CDR1 is LNHDA, CDR2 SQIVND, per germline (reference sequence). The CDR3 contains 19 residues. V was clipped by 2 bases and J by 7 bases; unmatched bases: 20. Per the study methods: When patient CD8+ clones larger than 1% were compared with published virus-specific TCRB sequences, few matched. The data were produced by immunoSEQ multiplex PCR, yet TCRdb's version contains in-frame clones alone and is incomplete. V and J calls plus clone size are reproduced from that table; the DNA served to infer D and trimming. The sample holds fewer than 20,000 clones; 82% are singletons and the top ten take over 15%. The data were obtained in a study of somatic mutations in cytotoxic T cells in rheumatoid arthritis.

This chain joins TRBV19 and TRBJ2-1, with TRBD2 identical over 7 bases. The clonotype originates from a woman between 50 and 59 years old with rheumatoid arthritis. The sample comprised CD8+ T cells sorted from blood. CDR3: CASSILRLHSAGVGNEQFF. As DNA, the CDR3 is TGTGCCAGTAGTATATTGCGTTTGCATTCGGCGGGAGTGGGTAATGAGCAGTTCTTC. The variable domain in full, completed from reference TRBV19 and TRBJ2-1, reads DGGITQSPKYLFRKEGQNVTLSCEQNLNHDAMYWYRQDPGQGLRLIYYSQIVNDFQKGDIAEGYSVSREKKESFPLTVTSAQKNPTAFYLCASSILRLHSAGVGNEQFFGPGTRLTVL.